This is a list of T cell receptor beta chains from one sample in a study of Graves' ophthalmopathy and Graves' hyperthyroidism. A single record per CDR3 protein comes from TCRdb applying MiXCR to the multiplex PCR reads. This repertoire shows about 660,000 distinct CDR3 sequences, 35% to 50% found once; its top ten account for more than 2.5%. Material for sequencing was peripheral blood. The receptors here all came from an adult man with Graves' ophthalmopathy. CDR3s include the opening cysteine and the closing phenylalanine or tryptophan. The D gene is left open where the match is weak. For some rows the clone size is stated as once, few or many, or as a class when expanded; others skip it.

CDR3 protein: CASSDGTANQPQHF
CDR3 DNA: TGCGCCAGCAGCGATGGGACAGCAAATCAGCCCCAGCATTTT
V gene: TRBV5-1
clone size: -
D gene: TRBD1
J gene: TRBJ1-5

CDR3 protein: CASSSAGTGLTEAFF
CDR3 DNA: TGTGCCAGCAGTTCTGCCGGGACAGGGCTCACTGAAGCTTTCTTT
V gene: TRBV10-3
clone size: -
D gene: TRBD1
J gene: TRBJ1-1

CDR3 protein: CSREANSQETQYF
CDR3 DNA: TGCAGCAGGGAGGCGAATTCCCAAGAGACCCAGTACTTC
V gene: TRBV29-1
clone size: -
D gene: -
J gene: TRBJ2-5

CDR3 protein: CASSLEAWGRNSPLHF
CDR3 DNA: TGTGCCAGCAGCTTGGAGGCATGGGGCCGTAATTCACCCCTCCACTTT
V gene: TRBV10-3
clone size: -
D gene: -
J gene: TRBJ1-6

CDR3 protein: CASSRGTGSPYEQYF
CDR3 DNA: TGTGCCAGCAGTAGGGGGACAGGGTCCCCCTACGAGCAGTACTTC
V gene: TRBV7-6
clone size: -
D gene: TRBD1
J gene: TRBJ2-7

CDR3 protein: CASSFGRFYEQYF
CDR3 DNA: TGTGCCAGCAGCTTCGGCCGATTCTACGAGCAGTACTTC
V gene: TRBV7-9
clone size: many
D gene: -
J gene: TRBJ2-7

CDR3 protein: CSITDRGGTGELFF
CDR3 DNA: TGCAGCATCACGGACAGGGGCGGCACCGGGGAGCTGTTTTTT
V gene: TRBV29-1
clone size: many
D gene: TRBD1
J gene: TRBJ2-2

CDR3 protein: CASSHPGLKTYEQYF
CDR3 DNA: TGTGCCAGCAGCCATCCGGGACTTAAGACCTACGAGCAGTACTTC
V gene: TRBV4-2
clone size: -
D gene: -
J gene: TRBJ2-7

CDR3 protein: CASTFEDSNQPQHF
CDR3 DNA: TGTGCCAGCACTTTCGAAGATAGCAATCAGCCCCAGCATTTT
V gene: TRBV7-2
clone size: many
D gene: -
J gene: TRBJ1-5

CDR3 protein: CASSIGGSGTGELFF
CDR3 DNA: TGTGCCAGTAGTATAGGGGGCTCAGGCACCGGGGAGCTGTTTTTT
V gene: TRBV19
clone size: many
D gene: -
J gene: TRBJ2-2

CDR3 protein: CASSGEGAQHF
CDR3 DNA: TGTGCCAGCAGCGGGGAAGGGGCCCAGCATTTT
V gene: TRBV7-9
clone size: many
D gene: -
J gene: TRBJ1-5

CDR3 protein: CAISNNREGHEQYF
CDR3 DNA: TGTGCCATCAGCAACAACAGGGAAGGCCACGAGCAGTACTTC
V gene: TRBV10-3
clone size: many
D gene: -
J gene: TRBJ2-7

CDR3 protein: CASSPSGNGGDGYTF
CDR3 DNA: TGTGCCAGCAGTCCTTCAGGGAATGGGGGAGATGGCTACACCTTC
V gene: TRBV10-3
clone size: -
D gene: -
J gene: TRBJ1-2

CDR3 protein: CASSYSRGTGSGANVLTF
CDR3 DNA: TGTGCCAGCAGTTACTCTAGGGGGACGGGCTCTGGGGCCAACGTCCTGACTTTC
V gene: TRBV12-3/TRBV12-4
clone size: -
D gene: -
J gene: TRBJ2-6

CDR3 protein: CASSDFFGARGYTF
CDR3 DNA: TGTGCCAGCAGTGACTTTTTCGGGGCACGAGGCTACACCTTC
V gene: TRBV6-4
clone size: few
D gene: -
J gene: TRBJ1-2

CDR3 protein: CASSQASYEQYF
CDR3 DNA: TGTGCCAGCAGCCAAGCATCCTACGAGCAGTACTTC
V gene: TRBV6-2/TRBV6-3
clone size: few
D gene: -
J gene: TRBJ2-7

CDR3 protein: CASSFSVVSYEQYF
CDR3 DNA: TGTGCCAGCAGCTTTAGCGTCGTCTCCTACGAGCAGTACTTC
V gene: TRBV7-2
clone size: many
D gene: -
J gene: TRBJ2-7

CDR3 protein: CAISGGMTERANYEQYF
CDR3 DNA: TGTGCCATCAGTGGGGGAATGACCGAGCGGGCGAACTACGAGCAGTACTTC
V gene: TRBV10-3
clone size: many
D gene: -
J gene: TRBJ2-7

CDR3 protein: CASSPPDRGPGNTIYF
CDR3 DNA: TGTGCCAGCAGCCCTCCGGACAGGGGGCCCGGAAACACCATATATTTT
V gene: TRBV7-9
clone size: few
D gene: TRBD1
J gene: TRBJ1-3

CDR3 protein: CATPGRNNSPLHF
CDR3 DNA: TGTGCCACCCCGGGACGGAATAATTCACCCCTCCACTTT
V gene: TRBV6-5
clone size: many
D gene: -
J gene: TRBJ1-6

CDR3 protein: CASSVKGAGEQYF
CDR3 DNA: TGTGCCAGCAGTGTGAAGGGCGCAGGCGAGCAGTACTTC
V gene: TRBV2
clone size: many
D gene: -
J gene: TRBJ2-7

CDR3 protein: CASSQWGGRHSNQPQHF
CDR3 DNA: TGTGCCAGCAGCCAATGGGGAGGACGGCATAGCAATCAGCCCCAGCATTTT
V gene: TRBV16
clone size: many
D gene: -
J gene: TRBJ1-5

CDR3 protein: CASRTGYGYTF
CDR3 DNA: TGTGCCAGCAGGACGGGCTATGGCTACACCTTC
V gene: TRBV6-1
clone size: many
D gene: -
J gene: TRBJ1-2

CDR3 protein: CASSSEDRGPYGYTF
CDR3 DNA: TGTGCCAGCAGCTCAGAGGACAGGGGGCCCTATGGCTACACCTTC
V gene: TRBV5-8
clone size: many
D gene: TRBD1
J gene: TRBJ1-2

CDR3 protein: CSARARRGSQPQYF
CDR3 DNA: TGCAGTGCTAGAGCCCGGAGGGGGTCTCAGCCCCAGTACTTC
V gene: TRBV20-1
clone size: -
D gene: -
J gene: TRBJ2-5

CDR3 protein: CASSGGEDTEAFF
CDR3 DNA: TGTGCCAGCTCCGGGGGGGAGGACACTGAAGCTTTCTTT
V gene: TRBV18
clone size: few
D gene: -
J gene: TRBJ1-1

CDR3 protein: CASSQGRDISPLHF
CDR3 DNA: TGTGCCAGCAGCCAAGGTCGCGACATCTCACCCCTCCACTTT
V gene: TRBV3-1
clone size: many
D gene: -
J gene: TRBJ1-6

CDR3 protein: CATSLGTGGEETQYF
CDR3 DNA: TGTGCCACAAGCCTAGGGACAGGGGGAGAAGAGACCCAGTACTTC
V gene: TRBV10-3
clone size: -
D gene: TRBD1
J gene: TRBJ2-5

CDR3 protein: CASSPTATNEKLFF
CDR3 DNA: TGTGCCAGCAGCCCTACAGCAACTAATGAAAAACTGTTTTTT
V gene: TRBV2
clone size: many
D gene: -
J gene: TRBJ1-4

CDR3 protein: CSVEFNRAEGYGYTF
CDR3 DNA: TGCAGCGTCGAATTCAACAGGGCTGAAGGCTATGGCTACACCTTC
V gene: TRBV29-1
clone size: many
D gene: -
J gene: TRBJ1-2

CDR3 protein: CASSYWADTNEQYF
CDR3 DNA: TGTGCCAGCAGTTACTGGGCCGATACCAACGAGCAGTACTTC
V gene: TRBV12-3/TRBV12-4
clone size: -
D gene: -
J gene: TRBJ2-7

CDR3 protein: CSARGRDWHNSPLHF
CDR3 DNA: TGCAGTGCTAGAGGTCGGGACTGGCATAATTCACCCCTCCACTTT
V gene: TRBV20-1
clone size: -
D gene: -
J gene: TRBJ1-6

CDR3 protein: CSVVWGNSYEQYF
CDR3 DNA: TGCAGCGTTGTTTGGGGCAACTCCTACGAGCAGTACTTC
V gene: TRBV29-1
clone size: many
D gene: -
J gene: TRBJ2-7

CDR3 protein: CASSLALSPLHF
CDR3 DNA: TGTGCCAGCAGCTTAGCACTTTCACCCCTCCACTTT
V gene: TRBV7-9
clone size: -
D gene: -
J gene: TRBJ1-6

CDR3 protein: CASSPQAGAYVLTF
CDR3 DNA: TGTGCCAGCAGCCCGCAAGCGGGAGCCTACGTCCTGACTTTC
V gene: TRBV7-2
clone size: -
D gene: TRBD2
J gene: TRBJ2-6

CDR3 protein: CASSLGQLEAQYF
CDR3 DNA: TGTGCCAGCAGCTTAGGACAGCTAGAGGCCCAGTACTTC
V gene: TRBV7-2
clone size: -
D gene: -
J gene: TRBJ2-5

CDR3 protein: CASSPYSGGHGYTF
CDR3 DNA: TGTGCCAGCAGCCCATACTCAGGGGGCCATGGCTACACCTTC
V gene: TRBV11-2
clone size: -
D gene: TRBD1
J gene: TRBJ1-2

CDR3 protein: CASSLERTSGYEQYF
CDR3 DNA: TGTGCCAGCAGCTTGGAGAGGACTAGCGGGTACGAGCAGTACTTC
V gene: TRBV7-9
clone size: -
D gene: TRBD2
J gene: TRBJ2-7

CDR3 protein: CASSQSKGLTYEQCF
CDR3 DNA: TGTGCCAGCAGCCAAAGTAAGGGACTTACCTACGAGCAGTGCTTC
V gene: TRBV7-6
clone size: -
D gene: -
J gene: TRBJ2-7

CDR3 protein: CASSLKGRDSFYEQYF
CDR3 DNA: TGTGCCAGCAGCTTGAAAGGGCGGGACTCTTTCTACGAGCAGTACTTC
V gene: TRBV5-6
clone size: few
D gene: -
J gene: TRBJ2-7

CDR3 protein: CASSQFRTGWETQYF
CDR3 DNA: TGTGCCAGCAGCCAGTTCCGGACAGGGTGGGAGACCCAGTACTTC
V gene: TRBV14
clone size: -
D gene: TRBD1
J gene: TRBJ2-5

CDR3 protein: CASSYSRDLMRPQHF
CDR3 DNA: TGTGCCAGCAGTTACAGTCGGGACCTAATGCGGCCCCAGCATTTT
V gene: TRBV2
clone size: -
D gene: -
J gene: TRBJ1-5